The T cell receptor (beta chain) described here comes from a study of T-cell reconstitution after alpha-beta-depleted transplantation in children. Unique molecular identifiers were used to barcode this TCRbeta library. TCRdb recomputed calls from the PCR reads with MiXCR, one row per CDR3 protein. The sample lists 90,000 to 100,000 distinct CDR3 sequences; 23% were seen once. Findings of the study overall: Recipient T cells and thymic progenitors that survived were the source of the high TCRbeta diversity seen at day 60 in some patients. At the one-year point after transplant, T-cell counts and TCRbeta diversity were found to come mostly from T cells that had been newly produced. Two months or so post-transplant, alpha-beta T cells reportedly derived from several hundred expanded graft clones.

As regards this clonotype: Antigen unknown.

The sequence was obtained from a boy aged 2 to 9 with acute lymphoblastic leukemia, due to receive a stem cell transplant. The sequenced sample was PBMCs, obtained before TCRalphabeta/CD19-depleted stem cell transplant.

In DNA form, the CDR3 reads TGTGCCAGCAGCCCCATCCCGGACAGGGCGAACACTGAAGCTTTCTTT. Translated, it gives CASSPIPDRANTEAFF. The chain links TRBV7-3 to TRBJ1-1; 8 bases are shared with TRBD1. The CDR3 is 16 amino acids. Germline CDR1 reads SGHTA; CDR2 reads FQGTGA. Trimming took 5 bases from V and 1 from J; bases not matched to a gene: 9.